This T cell receptor beta chain was documented in a study of blood T cell repertoires in COVID-19. Study-wide context: Sites across the United States, Italy and Spain contributed samples from acute and convalescent COVID-19. T cells, B-cell-depleted T cells, or PBMCs supplied cDNA or gDNA.

This clone has only one observation. Original methodology: Amplification of reference gene primers was used by the study to estimate nucleated cell counts. TCRdb keeps only in-frame clones here, not all; method: immunoSEQ multiplex PCR. For V, J and clone size, that table is used; D and trimming come from the DNA. This sample yields more than 150,000 clones, of which roughly four fifths are seen a single time; about 6% belongs to the top ten. The source material was peripheral blood. The source is a woman in her thirties or forties with acute or convalescent COVID-19.

The CDR3 reads CASTPGGAWYEQYF. The CDR3 DNA reads as TGTGCCAGTACCCCGGGGGGCGCCTGGTACGAGCAGTACTTC. The J gene is TRBJ2-7, the V gene TRBV19; D is perhaps TRBD2 (7 bases). Per germline, CDR1 LNHDA and CDR2 SQIVND (reference sequence). The CDR3 sequence is 14 residues long. Trimming shortened V by 7 bases and J by 4 bases, and 17 bases separated the two germline ends. Full variable domain (missing parts from reference TRBV19 and TRBJ2-7): DGGITQSPKYLFRKEGQNVTLSCEQNLNHDAMYWYRQDPGQGLRLIYYSQIVNDFQKGDIAEGYSVSREKKESFPLTVTSAQKNPTAFYLCASTPGGAWYEQYFGPGTRLTVT.